This T cell receptor beta chain appears in the sequencing data of a study of blood T cell repertoires in COVID-19. Overall study context: Researchers got acute and convalescent COVID-19 samples from the United States, Italy and Spain.

In the authors' methods: Using reference gene primer amplification, nucleated cell counts were estimated. Data came from immunoSEQ multiplex PCR; TCRdb stores just in-frame clones and leaves some out. V, J and clone size were drawn from that table, and D and trimming were deduced from the DNA. Among a few hundred thousand clones listed, approximately 77% were seen once. The CDR3 consists of 12 residues. Germline CDR1 is MDHEN and CDR2 is SYDVKM. Trimming cost V 5 bases and J 7 bases, with 9 bases left between them. V gene TRBV28 combines with J gene TRBJ1-5, with TRBD1 as a possible D gene (6 bases). This TCR was recovered from a woman aged 18-29 years with acute or convalescent COVID-19. The sequenced material came from peripheral blood. The CDR3 reads CASSADSQPQHF. For the CDR3, the DNA is TGTGCCAGCAGTGCGGACAGCCAGCCCCAGCATTTT. The full variable domain, with the rest looked up from reference TRBV28 and TRBJ1-5, is DVKVTQSSRYLVKRTGEKVFLECVQDMDHENMFWYRQDPGLGLRLIYFSYDVKMKEKGDIPEGYSVSREKKERFSLILESASTNQTSMYLCASSADSQPQHFGDGTRLSIL.